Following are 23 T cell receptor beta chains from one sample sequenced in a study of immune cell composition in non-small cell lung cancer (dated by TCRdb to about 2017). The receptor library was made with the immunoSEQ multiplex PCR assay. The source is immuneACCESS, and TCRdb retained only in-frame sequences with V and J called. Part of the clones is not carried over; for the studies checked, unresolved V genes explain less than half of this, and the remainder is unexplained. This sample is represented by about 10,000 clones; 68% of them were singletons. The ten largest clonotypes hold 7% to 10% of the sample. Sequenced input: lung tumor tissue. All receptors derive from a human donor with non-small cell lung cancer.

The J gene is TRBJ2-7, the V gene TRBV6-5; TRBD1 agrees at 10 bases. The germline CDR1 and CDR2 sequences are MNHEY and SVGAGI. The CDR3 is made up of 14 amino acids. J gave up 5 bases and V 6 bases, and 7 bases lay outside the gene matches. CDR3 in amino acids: CASSLRQGAHEQYF. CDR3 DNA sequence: TGTGCCAGCAGCCTGAGACAGGGGGCGCACGAGCAGTACTTC.

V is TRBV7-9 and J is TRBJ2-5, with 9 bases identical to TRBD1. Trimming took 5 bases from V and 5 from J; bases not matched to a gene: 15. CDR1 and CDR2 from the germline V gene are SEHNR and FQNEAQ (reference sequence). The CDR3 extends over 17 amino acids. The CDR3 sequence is CASSRRRDRAIGETQYF. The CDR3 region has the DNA TGTGCCAGCAGCCGGAGAAGGGACAGGGCTATTGGGGAGACCCAGTACTTC.

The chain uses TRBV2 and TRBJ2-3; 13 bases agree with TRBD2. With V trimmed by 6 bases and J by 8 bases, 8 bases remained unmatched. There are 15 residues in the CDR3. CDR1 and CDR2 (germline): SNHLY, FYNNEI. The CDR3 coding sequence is TGTGCCAGCAGCCCGACTAGCGGGGGGAATCCTACGCAGTATTTT. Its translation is CASSPTSGGNPTQYF.

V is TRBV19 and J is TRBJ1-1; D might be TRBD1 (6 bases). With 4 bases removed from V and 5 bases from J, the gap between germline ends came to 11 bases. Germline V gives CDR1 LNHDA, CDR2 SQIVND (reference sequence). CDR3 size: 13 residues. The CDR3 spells CASSRLQGTEAFF. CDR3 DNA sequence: TGTGCCAGTAGTAGACTACAGGGAACTGAAGCTTTCTTT.

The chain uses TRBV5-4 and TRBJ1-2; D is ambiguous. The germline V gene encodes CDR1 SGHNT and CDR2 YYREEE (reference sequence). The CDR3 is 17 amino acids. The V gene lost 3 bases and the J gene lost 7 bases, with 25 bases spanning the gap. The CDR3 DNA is TGTGCCAGCAGCTCGGGCGCAGGTTTTTTTAGTTTTCGTGGCTACACCTTC. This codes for CASSSGAGFFSFRGYTF.

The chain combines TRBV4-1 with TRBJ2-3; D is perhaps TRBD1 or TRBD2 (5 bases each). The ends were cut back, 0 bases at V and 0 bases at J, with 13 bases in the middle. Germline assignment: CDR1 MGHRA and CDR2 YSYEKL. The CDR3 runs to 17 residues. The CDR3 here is CASSQDRGALSTDTQYF. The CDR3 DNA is TGCGCCAGCAGCCAAGATAGAGGGGCCCTAAGCACAGATACGCAGTATTTT.

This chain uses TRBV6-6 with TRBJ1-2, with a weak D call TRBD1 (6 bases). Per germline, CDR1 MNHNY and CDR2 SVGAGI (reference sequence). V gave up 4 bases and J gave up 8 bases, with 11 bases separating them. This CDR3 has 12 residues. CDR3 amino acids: CASSSGQWGYTF. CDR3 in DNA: TGTGCCAGCAGTTCAGGACAGTGGGGCTACACCTTC.

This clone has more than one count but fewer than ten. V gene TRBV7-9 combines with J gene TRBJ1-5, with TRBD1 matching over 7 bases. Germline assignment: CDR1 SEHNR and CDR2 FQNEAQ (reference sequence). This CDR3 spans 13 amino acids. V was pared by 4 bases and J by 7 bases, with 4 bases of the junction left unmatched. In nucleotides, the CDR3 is TGTGCCAGCAGCTCACAGGGGTTGCAGCCCCAGCATTTT. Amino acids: CASSSQGLQPQHF.

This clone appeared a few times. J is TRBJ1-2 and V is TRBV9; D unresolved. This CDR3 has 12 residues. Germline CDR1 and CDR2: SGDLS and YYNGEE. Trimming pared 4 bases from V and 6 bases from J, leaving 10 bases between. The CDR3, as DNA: TGTGCCAGCAGCACCAGACTCAATGGCTACACCTTC. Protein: CASSTRLNGYTF.

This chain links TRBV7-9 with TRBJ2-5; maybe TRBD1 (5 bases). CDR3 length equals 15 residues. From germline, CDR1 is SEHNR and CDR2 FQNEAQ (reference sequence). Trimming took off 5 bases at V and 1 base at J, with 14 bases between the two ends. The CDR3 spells CASSAASGFQETQYF. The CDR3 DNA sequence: TGTGCCAGCAGCGCGGCCTCAGGGTTCCAAGAGACCCAGTACTTC. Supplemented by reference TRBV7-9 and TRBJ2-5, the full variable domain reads DTGVSQNPRHKITKRGQNVTFRCDPISEHNRLYWYRQTLGQGPEFLTYFQNEAQLEKSRLLSDRFSAERPKGSFSTLEIQRTEQGDSAMYLCASSAASGFQETQYFGPGTRLLVL.

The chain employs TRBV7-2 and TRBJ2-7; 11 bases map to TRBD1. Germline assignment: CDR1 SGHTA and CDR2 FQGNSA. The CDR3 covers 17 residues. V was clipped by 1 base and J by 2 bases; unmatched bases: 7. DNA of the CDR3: TGTGCCAGCAGCTTAGAAGGACAGGGGGCAGTCACCTACGAGCAGTACTTC. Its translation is CASSLEGQGAVTYEQYF.

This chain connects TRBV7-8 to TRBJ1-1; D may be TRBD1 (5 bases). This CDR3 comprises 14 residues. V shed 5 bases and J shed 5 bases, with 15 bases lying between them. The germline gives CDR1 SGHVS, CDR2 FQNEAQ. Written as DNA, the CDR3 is TGTGCCAGCAGCCCCCGAGGGGTGTGGACTGAAGCTTTCTTT. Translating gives CASSPRGVWTEAFF.

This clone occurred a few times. CDR3 DNA: TGTGCCTGGAGAGGACAGCTGAACACCGGGGAGCTGTTTTTT. This encodes CAWRGQLNTGELFF. V and J are TRBV30 and TRBJ2-2; tentatively, D is TRBD1 (6 bases). The germline CDR1 and CDR2 sequences are GTSNPN and SVGIG (reference sequence). Trimming removed 3 bases at V and 1 base at J, with 9 bases between. The CDR3 consists of 14 residues.

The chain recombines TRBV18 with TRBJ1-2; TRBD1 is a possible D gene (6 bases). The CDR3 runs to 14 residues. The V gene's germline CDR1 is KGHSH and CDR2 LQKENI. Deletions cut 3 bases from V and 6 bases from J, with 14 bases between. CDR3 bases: TGTGCCAGCTCACCGAGGGTCAGGGGCGATGGCTACACCTTC. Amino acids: CASSPRVRGDGYTF.

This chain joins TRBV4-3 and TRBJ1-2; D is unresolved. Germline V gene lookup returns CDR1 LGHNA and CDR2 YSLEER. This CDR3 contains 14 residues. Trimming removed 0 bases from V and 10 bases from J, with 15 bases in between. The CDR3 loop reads CASSQDQALGFYTF. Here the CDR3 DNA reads TGCGCCAGCAGCCAAGATCAGGCACTTGGATTCTACACCTTC.

CDR3 coding DNA: TGTGCCAGCAGCCCAATGGGTGGCACTGAAGCTTTCTTT. It codes for CASSPMGGTEAFF. J is TRBJ1-1 and V is TRBV5-6, with D hard to call. This CDR3 contains 13 residues. Deletions cut 4 bases from V and 4 bases from J, with 11 bases between. Germline CDR1 SGHDT, CDR2 YYEEEE.

Written as DNA, the CDR3 is TGTGCCAGCAGTTACTCTGCGAACACTGAAGCTTTCTTT. This codes for CASSYSANTEAFF. The V and J genes are TRBV6-5 and TRBJ1-1; D is unclear. The germline gives CDR1 MNHEY, CDR2 SVGAGI. Deletions cut 0 bases from V and 1 base from J, with 3 bases between. The CDR3 covers 13 residues.

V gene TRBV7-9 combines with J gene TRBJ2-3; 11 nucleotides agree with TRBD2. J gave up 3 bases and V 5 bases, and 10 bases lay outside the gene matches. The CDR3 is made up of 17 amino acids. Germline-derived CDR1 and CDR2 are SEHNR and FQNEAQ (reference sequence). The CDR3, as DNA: TGTGCCAGCAGCCCTTCTCGACTAGCGGGGACTACAGATACGCAGTATTTT. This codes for CASSPSRLAGTTDTQYF.

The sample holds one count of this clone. The CDR3 region is CAISGGGRGLREQYF. CDR3 sequence (DNA): TGTGCCATCAGTGGAGGGGGTAGGGGGCTTCGAGAGCAGTACTTC. The V gene is TRBV10-3, the J gene TRBJ2-7, with 7 bases identical to TRBD1. CDR1 ENHRY and CDR2 SYGVKD come from the germline V gene. Losses at the gene ends were 4 bases for V and 7 bases for J; bases not matched to a gene: 13. This CDR3 spans 15 amino acids.

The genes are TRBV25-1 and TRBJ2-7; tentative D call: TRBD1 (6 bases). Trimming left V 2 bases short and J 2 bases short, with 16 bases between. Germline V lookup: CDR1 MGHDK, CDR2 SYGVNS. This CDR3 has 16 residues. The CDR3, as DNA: TGTGCCAGCAGTGAAATTTGGGCACAGGGAGCCTACGAGCAGTACTTC. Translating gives CASSEIWAQGAYEQYF.

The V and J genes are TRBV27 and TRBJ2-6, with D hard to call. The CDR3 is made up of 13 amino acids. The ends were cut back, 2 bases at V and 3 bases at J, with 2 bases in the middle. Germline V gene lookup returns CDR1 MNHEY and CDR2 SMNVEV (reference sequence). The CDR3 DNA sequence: TGTGCCAGCAGTTTAAATGGGGCCAACGTCCTGACTTTC. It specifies CASSLNGANVLTF.

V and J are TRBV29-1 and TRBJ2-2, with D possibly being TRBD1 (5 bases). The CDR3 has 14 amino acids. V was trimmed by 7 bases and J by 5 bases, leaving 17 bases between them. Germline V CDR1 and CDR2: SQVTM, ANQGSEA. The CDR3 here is CSARYSGLTGELFF. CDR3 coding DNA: TGCAGCGCCCGGTATTCAGGGCTGACCGGGGAGCTGTTTTTT.

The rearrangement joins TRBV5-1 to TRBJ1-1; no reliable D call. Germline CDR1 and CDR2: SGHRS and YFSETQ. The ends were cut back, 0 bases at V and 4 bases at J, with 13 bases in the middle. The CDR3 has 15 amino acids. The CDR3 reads CASSLESGLTTEAFF. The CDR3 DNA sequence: TGCGCCAGCAGCTTGGAGTCCGGCTTGACCACTGAAGCTTTCTTT.